Listed below are T cell receptor beta chains from one sample, sequenced in a study of shared clonotypes between healthy human individuals. The protocol was immunoSEQ multiplex PCR, while the TCRdb copy is restricted to in-frame clones and leaves out a portion. The data contain more than 2,000,000 clones, over 85% of them singletons. Sample: naive CD4+ T cells sorted from blood. The receptors here all came from a man aged 18 to 35 in good health. Both conserved end residues are part of each CDR3. The order of the fields is J gene, V gene, clone size, D gene, CDR3 protein, CDR3 DNA. D genes are given only for firm matches. Expanded clones get a size class; other rows say once, few or many, or leave the size out.

>TRBJ1-2|TRBV6-6|NA|NA
CASSYLRQETYGYTF
TGTGCCAGCAGTTACTTACGGCAGGAGACCTATGGCTACACCTTC
>TRBJ2-2|TRBV2|NA|NA
CASSDQGNTGELFF
TGTGCCAGCAGTGACCAGGGGAACACCGGGGAGCTGTTTTTT
>TRBJ2-1|TRBV2|NA|TRBD1
CASSGDRVANEQFF
TGTGCCAGCTCCGGGGACAGGGTCGCCAATGAGCAGTTCTTC
>TRBJ2-6|TRBV2|NA|NA
CASSELGVPGANVLTF
TGTGCCAGCAGTGAATTGGGGGTGCCCGGGGCCAACGTCCTGACTTTC
>TRBJ1-5|TRBV4-2|NA|TRBD1
CASSQDSRDDREGDQPQHF
TGTGCCAGCAGCCAAGATTCGAGGGACGACAGGGAAGGCGATCAGCCCCAGCATTTT
>TRBJ2-7|TRBV2|NA|TRBD2
CASRREGSYEQYF
TGTGCCAGCAGGAGGGAGGGGTCCTACGAGCAGTACTTC
>TRBJ1-5|TRBV4-1|NA|NA
CASSQGRRGVSNQPQHF
TGCGCCAGCAGCCAAGGGAGACGGGGAGTTAGCAATCAGCCCCAGCATTTT
>TRBJ2-5|TRBV5-6|NA|NA
CASSRLRGGPDLETQYF
TGTGCCAGCAGCCGGCTGAGGGGGGGCCCGGATTTGGAGACCCAGTACTTC
>TRBJ1-2|TRBV30|NA|NA
CAWNDRKASINYGYTF
TGTGCCTGGAATGACAGGAAGGCTTCCATTAACTATGGCTACACCTTC
>TRBJ2-3|TRBV13|NA|NA
CASSLTRGSTDTQYF
TGTGCCAGCAGCTTAACGAGAGGGAGCACAGATACGCAGTATTTT
>TRBJ2-3|TRBV2|NA|TRBD1
CASQRRRGTGELPSSTDTQYF
TGTGCCAGCCAGAGGAGGAGAGGGACAGGAGAACTTCCGTCGAGCACAGATACGCAGTATTTT
>TRBJ2-1|TRBV11-3|NA|TRBD2
CASSLSGASYNEQFF
TGTGCCAGCAGCCTAAGCGGGGCCTCCTACAATGAGCAGTTCTTC
>TRBJ2-1|TRBV2|NA|TRBD2
CASSVLTSGAYNEQFF
TGTGCCAGCAGTGTACTGACTAGCGGAGCCTACAATGAGCAGTTCTTC
>TRBJ1-3|TRBV7-9|NA|TRBD1
CASSFSGGTGNTIYF
TGTGCCAGCAGCTTCTCAGGGGGCACAGGAAACACCATATATTTT
>TRBJ2-6|TRBV29-1|once|NA
CSVSSPSPSGANVLTF
TGCAGCGTTTCCTCTCCGTCTCCCTCTGGGGCCAACGTCCTGACTTTC
>TRBJ2-3|TRBV9|NA|NA
CASSVALGADTQYF
TGTGCCAGCAGCGTAGCCCTGGGGGCAGATACGCAGTATTTT
>TRBJ1-5|TRBV11-2|NA|NA
CASSLYAGSNQPQHF
TGTGCCAGCAGCTTATATGCGGGCAGCAATCAGCCCCAGCATTTT
>TRBJ2-5|TRBV27|NA|NA
CASSSNRQKETQYF
TGTGCCAGCAGTTCGAATAGACAAAAAGAGACCCAGTACTTC